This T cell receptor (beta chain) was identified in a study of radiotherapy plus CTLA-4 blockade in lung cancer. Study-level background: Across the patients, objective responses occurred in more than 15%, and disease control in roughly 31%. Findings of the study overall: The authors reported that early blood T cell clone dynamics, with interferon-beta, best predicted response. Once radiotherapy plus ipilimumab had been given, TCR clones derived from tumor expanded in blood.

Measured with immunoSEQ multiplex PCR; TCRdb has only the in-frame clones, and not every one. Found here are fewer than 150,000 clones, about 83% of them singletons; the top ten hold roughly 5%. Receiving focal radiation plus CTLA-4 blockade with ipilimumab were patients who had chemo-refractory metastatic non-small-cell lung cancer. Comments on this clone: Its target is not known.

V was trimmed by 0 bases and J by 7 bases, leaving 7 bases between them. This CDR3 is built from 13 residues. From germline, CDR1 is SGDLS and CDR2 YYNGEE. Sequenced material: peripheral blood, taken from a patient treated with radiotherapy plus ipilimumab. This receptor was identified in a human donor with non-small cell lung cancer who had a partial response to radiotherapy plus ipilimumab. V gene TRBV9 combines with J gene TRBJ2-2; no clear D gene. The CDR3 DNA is TGTGCCAGCAGCGTAGATTTAGTCGGGGAGCTGTTTTTT. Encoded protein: CASSVDLVGELFF. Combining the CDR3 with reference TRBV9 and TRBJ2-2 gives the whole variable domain DSGVTQTPKHLITATGQRVTLRCSPRSGDLSVYWYQQSLDQGLQFLIQYYNGEERAKGNILERFSAQQFPDLHSELNLSSLELGDSALYFCASSVDLVGELFFGEGSRLTVL.